Below are 28 T cell receptor beta chains sequenced from a single sample in a study of T-cell memory formation after mild COVID-19. TCRdb used MiXCR to reprocess the 5' RACE reads, holding one entry per CDR3 protein. The table lists some 160,000 distinct CDR3 sequences, over 10% of them singletons, with roughly 3.4% in the top ten. Source material: PBMCs or a T cell subset sorted from them (not recorded which). The receptors shown here come from a man younger than 35 who had mild COVID-19 (a few samples of this study predate the infection). Cell type and time point are not known.

This clonotype has a handful of counts. The CDR3 sequence is CASSQERKGEAGGYTF. The CDR3 region has the DNA TGCGCCAGCAGCCAAGAACGGAAAGGCGAGGCCGGAGGCTACACCTTC. V and J are TRBV4-3 and TRBJ1-2; D remains ambiguous. The V end was cut by 0 bases, the J end by 8 bases, with 19 bases between. This CDR3 has 16 amino acids. Looked up from germline, CDR1 is LGHNA and CDR2 is YSLEER.

This clonotype was counted between two and nine times. CDR3 bases: TGCGCCAGCAGCCGCTCGGACAGAATGAACACTGAAGCTTTCTTT. Encoded protein: CASSRSDRMNTEAFF. This sequence joins TRBV4-1 and TRBJ1-1, with D possibly being TRBD1 (6 bases). The CDR3 runs 15 residues. Between the trimmed V and J ends, which lost 4 bases and 0 bases, there was a span of 12 bases. Germline V gene lookup returns CDR1 MGHRA and CDR2 YSYEKL.

The chain uses TRBV5-1 and TRBJ2-1; 9 bases are shared with TRBD1. Germline V gives CDR1 SGHRS, CDR2 YFSETQ. The CDR3 has 14 amino acids. The trim removed 0 bases at V and 13 bases at J, leaving 8 bases unmatched. Written as DNA, the CDR3 is TGCGCCAGCAGCTTGGTGGGACAGGGTACGTTCCAGTTCTTC. This gives the protein CASSLVGQGTFQFF.

The chain employs TRBV12-3 or TRBV12-4 and TRBJ2-7, with D maybe TRBD1 (5 bases). This CDR3 is built from 14 residues. V dropped 2 bases and J dropped 6 bases, with 14 bases sitting between them. CDR3 sequence: CASSLSGARAEQYV. CDR3 sequence (DNA): TGTGCCAGCAGTTTATCGGGCGCCAGGGCCGAGCAGTACGTC.

This clonotype showed up just a few times. This rearrangement joins TRBV4-3 to TRBJ2-3; D unclear. The germline gives CDR1 LGHNA, CDR2 YSLEER. Trimming cost V 0 bases and J 2 bases, with 12 bases left between them. This CDR3 region has 16 residues. CDR3 coding DNA: TGCGCCAGCAGCCAAGATCCAGGTGGTAACACAGATACGCAGTATTTT. Encoded protein: CASSQDPGGNTDTQYF.

J is TRBJ2-2 and V is TRBV15, with D possibly matching TRBD2 (6 bases). There are 15 residues in the CDR3. Between the trimmed V and J ends, which lost 6 bases and 2 bases, there was a span of 13 bases. Germline V gene lookup returns CDR1 LNHNV and CDR2 YYDKDF (reference sequence). The chain's CDR3 is CATRGDFYNTGELFF. For the CDR3, the DNA is TGTGCCACCAGGGGGGACTTTTACAACACCGGGGAGCTGTTTTTT.

V gene TRBV25-1 combines with J gene TRBJ2-7; TRBD1 might be the D (6 bases). The CDR3 covers 11 residues. The ends were cut back, 3 bases at V and 12 bases at J, with 12 bases in the middle. The germline CDR1 and CDR2 sequences are MGHDK and SYGVNS. The CDR3 DNA is TGTGCCAGCAGTGAGGGACACCGGCCGTACTTC. This codes for CASSEGHRPYF.

The genes are TRBV5-1 and TRBJ1-1; 9 nucleotides agree with TRBD1. Germline V gene data show CDR1 as SGHRS and CDR2 as YFSETQ. The CDR3 consists of 16 residues. The junction had 11 bases not matched to a gene; V was cut back by 4 bases and J by 4 bases. The CDR3 loop reads CASSPYLTGGITEAFF. The CDR3 DNA follows: TGCGCCAGCAGCCCCTACTTGACAGGGGGTATCACTGAAGCTTTCTTT.

This chain joins TRBV14 and TRBJ2-2; the D gene is possibly TRBD1 (5 bases). V gave up 0 bases and J gave up 1 base, with 18 bases separating them. Per germline, CDR1 SGHDN and CDR2 FVKESK. This CDR3 has 19 amino acids. The CDR3 DNA reads TGTGCCAGCAGCCAAGATTATTCTGGGGCCGCCATGAACACCGGGGAGCTGTTTTTT. Encoded protein: CASSQDYSGAAMNTGELFF.

The rearrangement uses TRBV6-2 or TRBV6-3 and TRBJ2-3; possibly TRBD1 or TRBD2 for D (6 bases each). Germline values: CDR1 MNHEY, CDR2 SVGEGT. Trimming removed 10 bases from V and 2 bases from J, with 16 bases in between. The CDR3 spans 14 residues. The CDR3 here is CAIQLAGHTDTQYF. The CDR3 DNA is TGTGCCATCCAACTGGCGGGACACACAGATACGCAGTATTTT.

A few counts support this clonotype. The rearrangement joins TRBV6-2 or TRBV6-3 to TRBJ2-7; 7 bases align to TRBD1. This CDR3 has 13 amino acids. J was trimmed by 3 bases and V by 10 bases; bases with no gene match: 9. Germline CDR1 MNHEY, CDR2 SVGEGT. CDR3 region: CATSNRQGYEQYV. CDR3 coding DNA: TGTGCCACCTCAAACAGACAGGGCTACGAGCAGTACGTC.

The chain links TRBV29-1 to TRBJ2-2; tentative D call: TRBD1 (6 bases). Germline CDR1 reads SQVTM; CDR2 reads ANQGSEA. V lost 8 bases, J lost 4 bases, and 14 bases lay in between. The CDR3 runs 13 residues. CDR3 in amino acids: CSSGESGTGELFF. CDR3 nucleotides: TGCAGCTCAGGGGAAAGTGGCACCGGGGAGCTGTTTTTT.

Written as DNA, the CDR3 is TGTGCCAGCAGCTTAGCGCTGAGTACGCAGTATTTT. It translates to CASSLALSTQYF. This sequence joins TRBV13 and TRBJ2-3; D call uncertain. With 1 base removed from V and 8 bases from J, the gap between germline ends came to 7 bases. Germline V lookup: CDR1 PRHDT, CDR2 FYEKMQ (reference sequence). The CDR3 is 12 amino acids.

The chain has TRBV11-2 and TRBJ1-1; D unresolved. The CDR3 is made up of 13 amino acids. Germline assignment: CDR1 SGHAT and CDR2 FQNNGV. V lost 5 bases to trimming and J lost 1 base, with 8 bases between them. CDR3 DNA sequence: TGTGCCAGCAGCAATGGGCCGAACACTGAAGCTTTCTTT. It specifies CASSNGPNTEAFF. Full variable domain (outside the CDR3, taken from reference TRBV11-2 and TRBJ1-1): EAGVAQSPRYKIIEKRQSVAFWCNPISGHATLYWYQQILGQGPKLLIQFQNNGVVDDSQLPKDRFSAERLKGVDSTLKIQPAKLEDSAVYLCASSNGPNTEAFFGQGTRLTVV.

This clonotype was observed at least ten times. The V call is TRBV4-3, the J call TRBJ2-5; 15 bases agree with TRBD2. The V gene end was trimmed by 0 bases and the J gene end by 4 bases; junction bases not matched to a gene: 6. The CDR3 has 18 amino acids. The germline CDR1 and CDR2 sequences are LGHNA and YSLEER. The CDR3 DNA follows: TGCGCCAGCAGCCAAGATTCCTCGGGACTAGCGGGGGGAGAGACCCAGTACTTC. Amino acids: CASSQDSSGLAGGETQYF.

The chain employs TRBV12-3 or TRBV12-4 and TRBJ1-5; 9 positions match TRBD1. The length of the CDR3 is 15 residues. The junction had 4 bases not matched to a gene; V was cut back by 6 bases and J by 1 base. The CDR3 sequence is CASRRTGESNQPQHF. The CDR3 DNA reads TGTGCCAGCAGAAGGACAGGGGAGAGCAATCAGCCCCAGCATTTT.

A few counts support this clonotype. The rearrangement uses TRBV7-6 and TRBJ1-5, with D tentatively TRBD1 (5 bases). The CDR3 has 16 residues. The V and J ends lost 1 base and 5 bases respectively, with 15 bases between them. Germline V gene lookup returns CDR1 SGHVS and CDR2 FNYEAQ. The CDR3 sequence is CASSLDPGGTDQPQHF. Written as DNA, the CDR3 is TGTGCCAGCAGCTTAGACCCAGGAGGGACCGATCAGCCCCAGCATTTT.

The table lists this clonotype with a few counts. This chain links TRBV7-9 with TRBJ1-2; a weak D match, TRBD1 (5 bases). CDR1 SEHNR and CDR2 FQNEAQ come from the germline V gene (reference sequence). The CDR3 extends over 13 amino acids. V was cut by 3 bases and J by 4 bases, with 9 bases left in between. The CDR3 sequence is CASSFAGTYGYTF. CDR3 DNA sequence: TGTGCCAGCAGCTTCGCCGGGACCTATGGCTACACCTTC.

CDR3 sequence: CATSDFGADQETQYF. The CDR3 DNA reads TGTGCCACCAGTGATTTCGGGGCAGATCAAGAGACCCAGTACTTC. The rearrangement links TRBV24-1 to TRBJ2-5; D may be TRBD1 or TRBD2 (5 bases each). The CDR3 has 15 residues. The V gene lost 1 base and the J gene lost 2 bases, with 10 bases spanning the gap. Germline-derived CDR1 and CDR2 are KGHDR and SFDVKD.

This rearrangement joins TRBV29-1 to TRBJ2-5; D is perhaps TRBD1 (5 bases). The CDR3 runs 13 residues. Between the trimmed V and J ends, which lost 5 bases and 0 bases, there was a span of 10 bases. Germline lookup yields CDR1 SQVTM and CDR2 ANQGSEA. CDR3 coding DNA: TGCAGCGTTACAAGACAGAACCAAGAGACCCAGTACTTC. It codes for CSVTRQNQETQYF.

This clonotype was observed a few times. This chain links TRBV4-1 with TRBJ2-3, with a weak D call TRBD2 (5 bases). Germline V gene sequence: CDR1 MGHRA, CDR2 YSYEKL. V lost 2 bases to trimming and J lost 9 bases, with 12 bases between them. This CDR3 spans 13 amino acids. The CDR3 coding sequence is TGCGCCAGCAGCCAACCGGGATTTAAAACGCAGTATTTT. Its protein is CASSQPGFKTQYF.

The V call is TRBV11-2, the J call TRBJ1-2, with D maybe TRBD1 (6 bases). Per germline, CDR1 SGHAT and CDR2 FQNNGV. The CDR3 is made up of 16 amino acids. V was pared by 5 bases and J by 5 bases, with 21 bases between. CDR3 coding DNA: TGTGCCAGCAGCCGTCCGTTCCGGGACAACATTTATGGCTACACCTTC. Translated, it gives CASSRPFRDNIYGYTF.

This clonotype has just a few counts. CDR3 coding DNA: TGTGCCAGCAGTTACTCACCGGGCGGCAATCAGCCCCAGCATTTT. Translation gives CASSYSPGGNQPQHF. V usage is TRBV6-5 and J usage is TRBJ1-5; no reliable D call. V lost 0 bases, J lost 2 bases, and 8 bases lay in between. The germline CDR1 and CDR2 sequences are MNHEY and SVGAGI. The CDR3 has 15 amino acids.

The chain combines TRBV5-8 with TRBJ1-5, with D possibly being TRBD1 (6 bases). The CDR3 is made up of 14 amino acids. The germline V gene has CDR1 SGHTS and CDR2 YDEGEE. V was shortened by 9 bases and J by 3 bases, with 16 bases between the two germline ends. CDR3: CATKGHLTNQPQHF. Here the CDR3 DNA reads TGTGCCACCAAGGGACACCTGACCAATCAGCCCCAGCATTTT.

This sequence joins TRBV20-1 and TRBJ2-5; maybe TRBD2 (6 bases). This CDR3 has 13 residues. Looked up from germline, CDR1 is DFQATT and CDR2 is SNEGSKA (reference sequence). Trimming cost V 5 bases and J 2 bases, with 12 bases left between them. CDR3 nucleotides: TGCAGTGCTTTTCTAGGGAGGCAAGAGACCCAGTACTTC. This sequence encodes CSAFLGRQETQYF.

The V gene is TRBV7-3, the J gene TRBJ2-3; possible D gene TRBD2, 6 bases. CDR3 length: 13 residues. Germline lookup yields CDR1 SGHTA and CDR2 FQGTGA. Trimming removed 3 bases from V and 4 bases from J, with 8 bases in between. The CDR3 sequence is CASSLGGPDTQYF. CDR3 nucleotides: TGTGCCAGCAGCTTGGGGGGTCCAGATACGCAGTATTTT.

The chain recombines TRBV20-1 with TRBJ2-3; D is tentatively TRBD1 or TRBD2 (5 bases each). The CDR3 has 16 amino acids. Germline lookup yields CDR1 DFQATT and CDR2 SNEGSKA (reference sequence). V was pared by 3 bases and J by 0 bases, with 16 bases between. The DNA for the CDR3 is TGCAGTGCTAGTCCCCCCGGGACGCCGAGCACAGATACGCAGTATTTT. Translating it yields CSASPPGTPSTDTQYF.

This clonotype was observed many times. The rearrangement uses TRBV5-1 and TRBJ2-5, with a weak D call TRBD1 (6 bases). The CDR3 sequence is 13 residues long. CDR1 and CDR2 from the germline V gene are SGHRS and YFSETQ. Trimming took 2 bases from V and 2 from J, leaving 7 bases between them. The CDR3 sequence is CASSLGQQETQYF. CDR3 DNA: TGCGCCAGCAGCTTAGGACAGCAAGAGACCCAGTACTTC.